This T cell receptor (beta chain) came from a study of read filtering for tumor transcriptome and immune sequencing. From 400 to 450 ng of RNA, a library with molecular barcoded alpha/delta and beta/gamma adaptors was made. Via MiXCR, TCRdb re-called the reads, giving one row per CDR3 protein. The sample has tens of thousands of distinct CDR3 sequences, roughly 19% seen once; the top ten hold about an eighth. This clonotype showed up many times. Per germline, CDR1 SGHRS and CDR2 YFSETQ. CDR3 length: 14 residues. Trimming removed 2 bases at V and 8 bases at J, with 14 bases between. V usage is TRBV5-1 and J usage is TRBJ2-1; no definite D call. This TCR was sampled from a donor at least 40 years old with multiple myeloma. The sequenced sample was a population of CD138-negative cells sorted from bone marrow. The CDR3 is CASSLQIQYDEQFF. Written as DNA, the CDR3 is TGCGCCAGCAGCTTACAAATCCAATATGATGAGCAGTTCTTC.